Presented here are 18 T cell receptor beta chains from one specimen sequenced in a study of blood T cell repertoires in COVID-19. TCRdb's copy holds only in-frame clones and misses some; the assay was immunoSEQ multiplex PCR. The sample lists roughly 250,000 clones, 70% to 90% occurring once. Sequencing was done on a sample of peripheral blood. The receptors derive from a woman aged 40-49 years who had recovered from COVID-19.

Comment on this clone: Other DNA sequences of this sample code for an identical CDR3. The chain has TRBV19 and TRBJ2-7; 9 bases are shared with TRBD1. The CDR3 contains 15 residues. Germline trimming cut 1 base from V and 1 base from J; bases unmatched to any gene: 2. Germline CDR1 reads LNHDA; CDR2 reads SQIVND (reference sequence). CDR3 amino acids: CASSIVGTGSYEQYF. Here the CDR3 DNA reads TGTGCCAGTAGTATAGTGGGGACAGGGTCCTACGAGCAGTACTTC.

The CDR3 is CASSYGTPAYEQYF. The CDR3 DNA sequence: TGTGCCAGCAGCTACGGGACTCCCGCCTACGAGCAGTACTTC. This chain joins TRBV11-2 and TRBJ2-7, with D maybe TRBD2 (6 bases). The CDR3 contains 14 residues. The germline gives CDR1 SGHAT, CDR2 FQNNGV. V was pared by 4 bases and J by 2 bases, with 12 bases between.

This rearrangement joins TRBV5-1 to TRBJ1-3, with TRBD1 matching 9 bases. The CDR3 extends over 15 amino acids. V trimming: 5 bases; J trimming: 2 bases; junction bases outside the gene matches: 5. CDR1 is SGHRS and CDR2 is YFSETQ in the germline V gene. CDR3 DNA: TGCGCCAGCAGATGGGACAGGGCTCCTGGAAACACCATATATTTT. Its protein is CASRWDRAPGNTIYF.

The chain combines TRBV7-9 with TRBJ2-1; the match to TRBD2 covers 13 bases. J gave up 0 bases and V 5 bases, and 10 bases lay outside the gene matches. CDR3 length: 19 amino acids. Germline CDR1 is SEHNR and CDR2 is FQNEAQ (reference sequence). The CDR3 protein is CASSTTSGRAPSSYNEQFF. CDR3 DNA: TGTGCCAGCAGCACTACTAGCGGGAGGGCCCCGAGCTCCTACAATGAGCAGTTCTTC.

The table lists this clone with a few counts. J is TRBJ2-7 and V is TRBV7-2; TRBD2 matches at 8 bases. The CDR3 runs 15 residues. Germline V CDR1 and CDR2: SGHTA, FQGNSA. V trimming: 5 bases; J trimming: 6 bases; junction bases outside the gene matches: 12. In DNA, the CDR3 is TGTGCCAGCAGCATGGCGGGGACTAGAGCTAGCGAGCAGTACTTC. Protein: CASSMAGTRASEQYF. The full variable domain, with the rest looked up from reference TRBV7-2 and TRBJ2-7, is GAGVSQSPSNKVTEKGKDVELRCDPISGHTALYWYRQSLGQGLEFLIYFQGNSAPDKSGLPSDRFSAERTGGSVSTLTIQRTQQEDSAVYLCASSMAGTRASEQYFGPGTRLTVT.

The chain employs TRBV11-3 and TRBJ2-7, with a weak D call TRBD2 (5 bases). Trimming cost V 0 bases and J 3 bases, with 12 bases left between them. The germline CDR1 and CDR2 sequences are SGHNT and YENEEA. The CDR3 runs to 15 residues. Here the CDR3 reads CASSLDPGRGYEQYF. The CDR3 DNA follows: TGTGCCAGCAGCTTAGATCCGGGGAGAGGCTACGAGCAGTACTTC.

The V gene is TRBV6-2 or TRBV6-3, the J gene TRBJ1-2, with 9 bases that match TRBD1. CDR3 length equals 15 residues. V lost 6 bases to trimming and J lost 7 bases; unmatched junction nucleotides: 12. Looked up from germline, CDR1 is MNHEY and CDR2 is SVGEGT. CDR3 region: CASSSDRGLERGYTF. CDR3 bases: TGTGCCAGCAGCTCGGACAGGGGACTTGAGCGTGGCTACACCTTC.

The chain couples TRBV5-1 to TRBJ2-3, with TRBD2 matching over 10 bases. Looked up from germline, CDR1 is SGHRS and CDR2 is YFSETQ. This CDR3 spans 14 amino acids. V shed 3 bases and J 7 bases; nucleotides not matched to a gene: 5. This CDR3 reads CASSSSGRRNTQYF. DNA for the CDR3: TGCGCCAGCAGCTCTAGCGGGAGAAGGAATACGCAGTATTTT.

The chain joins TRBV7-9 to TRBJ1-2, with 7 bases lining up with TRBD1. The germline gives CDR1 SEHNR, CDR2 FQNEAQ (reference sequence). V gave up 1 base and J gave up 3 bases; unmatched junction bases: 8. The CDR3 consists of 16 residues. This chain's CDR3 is CASSLVGTVLDYGYTF. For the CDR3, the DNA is TGTGCCAGCAGCTTAGTGGGGACAGTTCTTGACTATGGCTACACCTTC.

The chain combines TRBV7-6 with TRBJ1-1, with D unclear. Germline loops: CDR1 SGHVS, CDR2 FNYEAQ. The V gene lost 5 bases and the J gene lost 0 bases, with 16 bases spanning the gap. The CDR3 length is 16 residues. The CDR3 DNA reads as TGTGCCAGCAGCCTGTGGAGCGGGGTTATGAACACTGAAGCTTTCTTT. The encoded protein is CASSLWSGVMNTEAFF.

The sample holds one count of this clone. The CDR3 coding sequence is TGCGCCAGCAGCGGGGGGACTAGGGCCCAAGAGACCCAGTACTTC. Translation: CASSGGTRAQETQYF. The V and J genes are TRBV5-1 and TRBJ2-5; 8 nucleotides line up with TRBD2. This CDR3 region has 15 residues. Germline values: CDR1 SGHRS, CDR2 YFSETQ. V lost 4 bases, J lost 1 base, and 6 bases stayed unmatched.

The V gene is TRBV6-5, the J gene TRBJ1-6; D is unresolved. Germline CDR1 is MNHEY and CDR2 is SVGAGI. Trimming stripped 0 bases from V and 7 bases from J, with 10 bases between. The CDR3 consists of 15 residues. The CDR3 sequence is CASSYSGGINSPLHF. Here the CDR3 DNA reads TGTGCCAGCAGTTACTCAGGAGGGATAAATTCACCCCTCCACTTT.

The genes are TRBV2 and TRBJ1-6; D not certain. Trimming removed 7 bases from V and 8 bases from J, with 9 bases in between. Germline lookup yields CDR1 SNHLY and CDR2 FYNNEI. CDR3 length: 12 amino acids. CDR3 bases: TGTGCCAGCATGTCTGTTGATTCACCCCTCCACTTT. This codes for CASMSVDSPLHF.

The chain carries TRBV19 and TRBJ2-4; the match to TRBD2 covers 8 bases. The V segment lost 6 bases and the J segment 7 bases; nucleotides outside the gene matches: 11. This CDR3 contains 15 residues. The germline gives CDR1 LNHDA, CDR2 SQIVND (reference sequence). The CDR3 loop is CASSPAGGAKNIQYF. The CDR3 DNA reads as TGTGCCAGTAGCCCGGCCGGGGGGGCGAAGAACATTCAGTACTTC. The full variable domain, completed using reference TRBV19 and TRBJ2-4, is DGGITQSPKYLFRKEGQNVTLSCEQNLNHDAMYWYRQDPGQGLRLIYYSQIVNDFQKGDIAEGYSVSREKKESFPLTVTSAQKNPTAFYLCASSPAGGAKNIQYFGAGTRLSVL.

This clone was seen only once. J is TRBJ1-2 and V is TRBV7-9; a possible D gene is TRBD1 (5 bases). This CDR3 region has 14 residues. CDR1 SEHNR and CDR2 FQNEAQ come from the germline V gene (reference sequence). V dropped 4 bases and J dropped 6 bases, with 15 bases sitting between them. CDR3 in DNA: TGTGCCAGCAGCTACTTACAGGAAGGGGATGGCTACACCTTC. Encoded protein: CASSYLQEGDGYTF.

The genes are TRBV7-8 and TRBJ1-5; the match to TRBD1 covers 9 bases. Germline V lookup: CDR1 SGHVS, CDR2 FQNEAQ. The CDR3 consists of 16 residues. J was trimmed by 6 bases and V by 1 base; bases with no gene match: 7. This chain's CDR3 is CASSLEGDRAPQPQHF. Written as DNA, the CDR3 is TGTGCCAGCAGCTTAGAAGGGGACAGGGCCCCTCAGCCCCAGCATTTT.

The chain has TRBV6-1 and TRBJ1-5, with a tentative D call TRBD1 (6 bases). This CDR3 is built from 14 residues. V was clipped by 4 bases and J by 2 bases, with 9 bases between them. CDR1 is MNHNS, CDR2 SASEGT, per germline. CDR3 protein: CASSGGGRNQPQHF. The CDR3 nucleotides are TGTGCCAGCAGTGGCGGGGGGCGCAATCAGCCCCAGCATTTT.

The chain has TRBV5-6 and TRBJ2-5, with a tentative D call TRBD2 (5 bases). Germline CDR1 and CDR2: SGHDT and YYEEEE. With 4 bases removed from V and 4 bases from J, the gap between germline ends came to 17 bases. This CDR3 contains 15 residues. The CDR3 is CASSPGGQVVETQYF. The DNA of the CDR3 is TGTGCCAGCAGCCCAGGAGGTCAGGTGGTAGAGACCCAGTACTTC.